This T cell receptor (beta chain) was documented in a study of cytomegalovirus exposure and HLA in healthy donors. In the PCR, 60 Vbeta and 13 Jbeta primers were used. The assay was immunoSEQ multiplex PCR, and TCRdb's table has in-frame clones only and misses some. In the table there are some 80,000 clones, 62% of which are singletons. Relative to its sample, this clone is medium-sized. Its antigen is not known. Other DNA sequences in this sample translate to the same CDR3. Whole-study results and caveats: By a later analysis, the bulk of CMV-associated TCR beta chains appeared HLA-restricted.

V shed 0 bases, J shed 2 bases, and the junction held 3 bases outside the gene matches. CDR3 length equals 15 residues. Germline-derived CDR1 and CDR2 are SGHDT and YYEEEE. Sequencing used PBMCs. V is TRBV5-6 and J is TRBJ2-5; 8 nucleotides match TRBD1. The origin of this receptor is a male donor in good health and CMV-seropositive. CDR3 protein: CASSLGRTGQETQYF. The CDR3 coding sequence is TGTGCCAGCAGCTTGGGAAGGACAGGGCAAGAGACCCAGTACTTC.